Detailed here is one T cell receptor beta chain. This clone's antigen is unknown. Base qualities are not at hand, and no much larger clone is one base apart. The data originate from a study of MAIT cells during Salmonella Paratyphi A infection (dated by TCRdb to the late 2010s). Overall study results and their limits: Compared with healthy controls, diagnosed volunteers had more expansion or contraction among the top five MAIT clonotypes (around 0.52 versus 0.13), suggesting that infection reshaped the repertoire. MAIT TRBV usage was oligoclonal with a preference for TRBV20 and TRBV6, and infection appeared not to change this usage. The availability of volunteer samples limited the sample sizes, but these sizes were considered adequate to detect differences between groups.

Read against the paper, the sample's time point label means: healthy control first sampling. MAIT cells, defined as Valpha7.2+ CD161+ T cells, were identified and sorted by flow cytometry. The healthy adult controls were either laboratory volunteers or leukocyte cones from the national blood and transplant service. Between roughly 4,500 and 10,000 MAIT cells per sample were sorted directly into RNAqueous-Micro lysis buffer for RNA extraction. As a control for MAIT repertoire stability, unchallenged healthy controls were sampled twice, about 21 days apart. Lymphoprep gradient centrifugation was used to isolate peripheral blood mononuclear cells from blood samples and leukocyte cones. Cells were sorted on either a BD FACSAria Fusion or a BD FACSAria III sorter. Ends trimmed: V by 2 bases, J by 2 bases; bases unmatched to a gene: 7. Its CDR3 holds 16 amino acids, cysteine through phenylalanine. Only the CDR3 part of the read is kept: 48 bases, read in frame from the first base. Based on the germline V gene, the CDR1 and CDR2 sequences are MGHRA and YSYEKL.

The library was made by 5' RACE. TCRbeta was amplified in two PCR rounds using Phusion High-Fidelity polymerase, and the primers carried sample-specific barcodes. TCRbeta libraries were generated by template-switch cDNA synthesis with SMARTScribe reverse transcriptase and a TRBC-specific primer. After barcoding, samples were pooled and then prepared using the NEBNext Ultra DNA Library Prep Kit for Illumina. The libraries were sequenced on an Illumina MiSeq using the MiSeq reagent kit v2, 300 cycles. As for the authors' bioinformatics: Jemultiplexer demultiplexed the reads by barcode, and MiTCR with default parameters aligned the reads. Non-functional sequences were removed with VDJtools, and each clonotype was defined by its amino acid sequence, with frequencies calculated from the assigned sequence reads. In the clonal space homeostasis analysis, clonotypes were binned by frequency as over-represented (0.05-1), large, medium and small. TCRdb passed the public sequencing reads through fastp at Q25 and MiXCR, retaining productive beta sequences. Duplicate CDR3 protein sequences are folded into a single record with the most common DNA and genes. The V and J calls come from TCRdb's annotation, not from the publication. The table for this sample lists 480 or so distinct CDR3 sequences; 42% of them were counted only once. The leading ten clones occupy 36% of the sample.

The chain is encoded by TRBV4-1 joined to TRBJ2-7; TRBD2 lines up with 9 middle nucleotides. The sequence derives from an adult in good health. Material: MAIT cells from PBMCs. The nucleotides read TGCGCCAGCAGCCAATCCCCGGGACTAGCAACCTACGAGCAGTACTTC. Its translation is CASSQSPGLATYEQYF.